Sequencing of this T cell receptor (beta chain) was carried out in a study of blood T cells in healthy people across ages. Study-wide findings and caveats: Without sorted subsets, naive and antigen-experienced compartments could not be conclusively compared. It was the long-lived donors that had more naive CD4+ cells and higher diversity than aged donors.

V was clipped by 8 bases and J by 1 base, with 13 bases between them. In germline, CDR1 is SNHLY, CDR2 FYNNEI. The CDR3 sequence is 14 residues long. Caucasian, healthy and from Russia, the donors were aged between roughly 6 and 95. PCR was performed a second time for about 7 to 11 cycles using a sample-barcoded 5' primer and a J-beta primer mix. MiXCR was run by TCRdb on the 5' RACE reads, yielding one entry per CDR3 protein. The sample comprises roughly 1.7 million distinct CDR3 sequences, roughly 32% of which are singletons, and about 11% rests with the top ten. As concerns this clonotype: As yet, its antigen is unknown.

The sample comprised blood. The rearrangement joins TRBV2 to TRBJ2-3; perhaps TRBD2 as D (7 bases). This TCR derives from a woman aged 25 to 39 in good health. CDR3 region: CASQVGGRTDTQYF. CDR3 nucleotide sequence: TGTGCCAGCCAGGTGGGGGGGCGCACAGATACGCAGTATTTT.